A selection of T cell receptor beta chains follows, all from one sample in a study of early T cells in non-severe SARS-CoV-2 infection. One entry per CDR3 protein results from TCRdb running MiXCR on the 5' RACE reads. This repertoire shows 65,000 to 95,000 distinct CDR3 sequences, 5% found once; its top ten account for approximately 7%. Sequenced material: whole blood, taken at baseline. These receptors all stem from an adult who was a healthcare worker with PCR-confirmed SARS-CoV-2 infection or an uninfected control (not recorded which). Both conserved end residues are part of each CDR3. Clone size, where shown, is once, few, many, or a class for clones that have expanded.

CDR3,J,V,length,size
CASSFRVSEQFF,TRBJ2-1,TRBV7-6,12,NA
CASSLSQEAFF,TRBJ1-1,TRBV7-9,11,NA
CAWSSGTGAEQYF,TRBJ2-7,TRBV30,13,many
CASSFGGGSTGELFF,TRBJ2-2,TRBV12-3/TRBV12-4,15,NA
CASSRALAGNTGELFF,TRBJ2-2,TRBV12-3/TRBV12-4,16,NA
CSVEGPADEQYF,TRBJ2-7,TRBV29-1,12,few
CSARDPWTDSHYGYTF,TRBJ1-2,TRBV20-1,16,many
CASSEGTGARDTQYF,TRBJ2-3,TRBV5-1,15,NA
CASSSPGLRAGPTDTQYF,TRBJ2-3,TRBV4-1,18,many
CASSEGATYEQYF,TRBJ2-7,TRBV9,13,many
CASSYSTKGLAGYEQYF,TRBJ2-7,TRBV6-5,17,many
CASSLQRTENSLENTEAFF,TRBJ1-1,TRBV11-3,19,many
CASNTDSAFVSPLHF,TRBJ1-6,TRBV28,15,many
CATARLNTEAFF,TRBJ1-1,TRBV6-6,12,many
CSGEGTPYGYTF,TRBJ1-2,TRBV29-1,12,few
CASSPDVGSRRAFF,TRBJ1-1,TRBV5-1,14,NA
CSAGPFGAAGELFF,TRBJ2-2,TRBV29-1,14,many
CAWSVQTGGYTF,TRBJ1-2,TRBV30,12,few
CASSLGSGTPDTQYF,TRBJ2-3,TRBV11-3,15,NA
CASRTSGREGYYNEQFF,TRBJ2-1,TRBV19,17,many
CSVVGLAGAYEQYF,TRBJ2-7,TRBV29-1,14,many
CASSYSKPGISVDTF,TRBJ1-2,TRBV6-5,15,many
CASSQDHRVNTEAFF,TRBJ1-1,TRBV4-2,15,NA
CASSVGIAGGLLFF,TRBJ2-2,TRBV9,14,few
CAVAVPGNSYNEQFF,TRBJ2-1,TRBV7-9,15,few
CASRYSETQYF,TRBJ2-5,TRBV5-1,11,few
CASSQGYRGPEGAGELFF,TRBJ2-2,TRBV4-1,18,NA
CASRTGTTYGYTF,TRBJ1-2,TRBV11-2,13,many
CSASTSSGRSVDTQYF,TRBJ2-3,TRBV20-1,16,many
CASSYLGGTGLAAYVPYNEQFF,TRBJ2-1,TRBV6-5,22,NA
CARSSGANVLTF,TRBJ2-6,TRBV6-1,12,many
CASSQEGLRPLHF,TRBJ1-6,TRBV3-1,13,few
CGGSGLRYTGELFF,TRBJ2-2,TRBV29-1,14,many
CASTQGTSGAGEQFF,TRBJ2-1,TRBV19,15,many
CASSSLRTGTDTQYF,TRBJ2-3,TRBV18,15,many
CASSRRDAPREAYEQYF,TRBJ2-7,TRBV7-2,17,many
CSVIRGSGGLYNEQFF,TRBJ2-1,TRBV29-1,16,many
CASSAQAGGGQPQHF,TRBJ1-5,TRBV9,15,many
CASSGGIGVGADTQYF,TRBJ2-3,TRBV2,16,many
CASSPRGLAGTNTGELFF,TRBJ2-2,TRBV19,18,many
CASSVAAAYNEQFF,TRBJ2-1,TRBV2,14,NA
CASTPLGTQSTTEQYF,TRBJ2-7,TRBV6-5,16,few
CASRPGSSYNEQFF,TRBJ2-1,TRBV2,14,few
CASRDEGSGNTIYF,TRBJ1-3,TRBV9,14,many
CASSQVEGAGNNEQFF,TRBJ2-1,TRBV4-2,16,many
CATTPAYGYTF,TRBJ1-2,TRBV6-7,11,many
CASSFSGRMGADTQYF,TRBJ2-3,TRBV11-2,16,many
CASSVDGGNEQFF,TRBJ2-1,TRBV9,13,few
CASSVTGPNTGELFF,TRBJ2-2,TRBV5-1,15,NA
CASSWDRANTGELFF,TRBJ2-2,TRBV6-6,15,NA
CASSPGTSGRRAEQYF,TRBJ2-7,TRBV18,16,many
CASSYTAPYGYTF,TRBJ1-2,TRBV19,13,many
CASSQTNVLTHYEQYF,TRBJ2-7,TRBV4-1,16,few
CASSSQGAAQETQYF,TRBJ2-5,TRBV12-3/TRBV12-4,15,NA
CASSLGANQPQHF,TRBJ1-5,TRBV7-2,13,few
CAWSGLAGGPLSYNEQFF,TRBJ2-1,TRBV30,18,many
CASSLLGQQETQYF,TRBJ2-5,TRBV7-6,14,many
CASSHPPRGTREAFF,TRBJ1-1,TRBV4-1,15,many
CASSFSGLNEQFF,TRBJ2-1,TRBV12-3/TRBV12-4,13,NA